This TCR beta chain originates from a study of blood T cell repertoires in COVID-19. As handled by the study authors: Amplifying reference gene primers gave estimates of nucleated cell counts. The table came from immunoSEQ multiplex PCR; TCRdb's copy has only in-frame clones and leaves some out. That table is the source of V, J and clone size, and D and trimming were worked out from the DNA. The table includes 390,000 or so clones, 85% to 90% detected once. The CDR3 has 16 residues. Sequencing was performed on PBMCs or T cells enriched from blood (not recorded which). The TCR comes from a man aged 18-30 years who had recovered from COVID-19. The chain uses TRBV21-1 and TRBJ2-5; the table's D call, TRBD2, was not checked against the DNA. TRBV21-1 is a pseudogene segment. CDR3 in DNA: TGTGCCAGCAGCAAAAACCCGGGACTAGCGAGGGAGACCCAGTACTTC. This translates into CASSKNPGLARETQYF.